Listed below are T cell receptor beta chains from one sample, sequenced in a study of blood T cells in healthy people across ages. Each CDR3 protein gets one entry after TCRdb re-called the 5' RACE reads with MiXCR. This repertoire shows about 930,000 distinct CDR3 sequences, 29% found once; its top ten account for 10%. The same sample was also studied in work on T cells of mothers and their children.

The material sequenced was blood. Receptor source: a woman in her forties in good health. CDR3s include the opening cysteine and the closing phenylalanine or tryptophan. Each record gives: clone size, D gene, J gene, V gene, CDR3 DNA, CDR3 protein. A D gene is named only where the DNA matches it firmly. The size of a clone is reported for some rows only, either as once, few or many, or as a class for expanded clones.

abundance: NA
d_gene: TRBD2
j_gene: TRBJ2-7
v_gene: TRBV20-1
CDR3nt: TGCAGTGCTCTCGACCTACTGACTAGCATCCATGAGCAGTACTTC
CDR3aa: CSALDLLTSIHEQYF

abundance: NA
d_gene: NA
j_gene: TRBJ2-7
v_gene: TRBV24-1
CDR3nt: TGTGCCACCTCTAACAGGGTGAAGTACTTC
CDR3aa: CATSNRVKYF

abundance: NA
d_gene: TRBD2
j_gene: TRBJ2-4
v_gene: TRBV28
CDR3nt: TGTGCCAGCAGTTTCTCGTCTAGCGGGGGGGCCAGGAACATTCAGTACTTC
CDR3aa: CASSFSSSGGARNIQYF

abundance: many
d_gene: NA
j_gene: TRBJ1-2
v_gene: TRBV28
CDR3nt: TGTGCCAGCAGTTTATGGTACTATGGCTACACCTTC
CDR3aa: CASSLWYYGYTF

abundance: many
d_gene: NA
j_gene: TRBJ1-2
v_gene: TRBV29-1
CDR3nt: TGCAGCGTTGAGCTCGGACAGACACAACGTAACTATGGCTACACCTTC
CDR3aa: CSVELGQTQRNYGYTF

abundance: few
d_gene: NA
j_gene: TRBJ2-1
v_gene: TRBV10-3
CDR3nt: TGTGCCATCAGTGAGTCGACATTCGAGAGCTCCTACAATGAGCAGTTCTTC
CDR3aa: CAISESTFESSYNEQFF

abundance: few
d_gene: NA
j_gene: TRBJ1-1
v_gene: TRBV28
CDR3nt: TGTGCCAGCAGTTCCCCGGTTGAAGCTTTCTTT
CDR3aa: CASSSPVEAFF

abundance: NA
d_gene: NA
j_gene: TRBJ1-6
v_gene: TRBV6-2/TRBV6-3
CDR3nt: TGTGCCGGCAGCCGACAGGCTGATAATTCACCCCTCCACTTT
CDR3aa: CAGSRQADNSPLHF

abundance: NA
d_gene: NA
j_gene: TRBJ1-5
v_gene: TRBV6-2/TRBV6-3
CDR3nt: TGTACCAGCAGTCGAGGGGCCGGCAATCAGCCCCAGCATTTT
CDR3aa: CTSSRGAGNQPQHF

abundance: NA
d_gene: NA
j_gene: TRBJ1-4
v_gene: TRBV7-9
CDR3nt: TGTGCCAGCAGCTTAGTTCAGGCCCCGAATGAAAAACTGTTTTTT
CDR3aa: CASSLVQAPNEKLFF

abundance: NA
d_gene: NA
j_gene: TRBJ2-5
v_gene: TRBV7-2
CDR3nt: TGTGCCAGCAGCCTCGGACCCTACCGGGCGAGACAAGAGACCCAGTACTTC
CDR3aa: CASSLGPYRARQETQYF

abundance: many
d_gene: NA
j_gene: TRBJ2-1
v_gene: TRBV4-1
CDR3nt: TGCGCCAGCAGCCAAGTGGGTTCCTACAATGAGCAGTTCTTC
CDR3aa: CASSQVGSYNEQFF

abundance: NA
d_gene: NA
j_gene: TRBJ1-1
v_gene: TRBV3-1
CDR3nt: TGTGCCAGCAGCCAAGTATACATCGGCACTGAAGCTTTCTTT
CDR3aa: CASSQVYIGTEAFF

abundance: few
d_gene: TRBD2
j_gene: TRBJ2-5
v_gene: TRBV20-1
CDR3nt: TGCAGTGCTAGTACCTTAGCGGGGGGAGGAGAGACCCAGTACTTC
CDR3aa: CSASTLAGGGETQYF

abundance: NA
d_gene: TRBD2
j_gene: TRBJ2-3
v_gene: TRBV5-5
CDR3nt: TGTGCCAGCAGCTTGGTGCGGGGGACCCTCACAGATACGCAGTATTTT
CDR3aa: CASSLVRGTLTDTQYF

abundance: NA
d_gene: NA
j_gene: TRBJ1-1
v_gene: TRBV20-1
CDR3nt: TGCAGTGCCTCCGATAACCTGAACACTGAAGCTTTCTTT
CDR3aa: CSASDNLNTEAFF

abundance: NA
d_gene: TRBD1
j_gene: TRBJ2-1
v_gene: TRBV25-1
CDR3nt: TGTGCCAGGAAAAGAAACCGGGACAGGGCCAATGAGCAGTTCTTC
CDR3aa: CARKRNRDRANEQFF

abundance: many
d_gene: TRBD2
j_gene: TRBJ2-1
v_gene: TRBV20-1
CDR3nt: TGCAGTGCCCATACCCCACTAGCGGACTCCTACAATGAGCAGTTCTTC
CDR3aa: CSAHTPLADSYNEQFF

abundance: many
d_gene: TRBD2
j_gene: TRBJ2-7
v_gene: TRBV15
CDR3nt: TGTGCCACCAGCAGAGTTCAGCGGGGTCCCTACGAGCAGTACTTC
CDR3aa: CATSRVQRGPYEQYF

abundance: NA
d_gene: NA
j_gene: TRBJ1-4
v_gene: TRBV6-2/TRBV6-3
CDR3nt: TGTGCCAGCAGGCTTGGAGAGGGCGCGCATGAAAAACTGTTTTTT
CDR3aa: CASRLGEGAHEKLFF

abundance: NA
d_gene: TRBD2
j_gene: TRBJ2-5
v_gene: TRBV6-2/TRBV6-3
CDR3nt: TGTGCCAGCAGCTATGGGGGGATTTCCGGGACTAGACAAGAGACCCAGTACTTC
CDR3aa: CASSYGGISGTRQETQYF

abundance: many
d_gene: TRBD1
j_gene: TRBJ1-2
v_gene: TRBV28
CDR3nt: TGTGCCAGCAGTGTTACCGGGACAGGCAGTCGTGGCTACACCTTC
CDR3aa: CASSVTGTGSRGYTF

abundance: NA
d_gene: NA
j_gene: TRBJ2-7
v_gene: TRBV29-1
CDR3nt: TGCAGCGTTGGGTCCCCCCGACTGAGCGAGCAGTACTTC
CDR3aa: CSVGSPRLSEQYF

abundance: NA
d_gene: TRBD1
j_gene: TRBJ2-7
v_gene: TRBV30
CDR3nt: TGTGCCCGGAGCCCACGGCGGACAGGGGGCGAGCAGTACTTC
CDR3aa: CARSPRRTGGEQYF

abundance: many
d_gene: NA
j_gene: TRBJ2-7
v_gene: TRBV4-1
CDR3nt: TGCGCCAGCAGCCAGACGACAGCCTCTCCCTCCTACGAGCAGTACTTC
CDR3aa: CASSQTTASPSYEQYF

abundance: few
d_gene: TRBD2
j_gene: TRBJ2-3
v_gene: TRBV7-2
CDR3nt: TGTGCCAGCAGCTTTCCCGTTAGCGGGCCGAACACAGATACGCAGTATTTT
CDR3aa: CASSFPVSGPNTDTQYF

abundance: NA
d_gene: TRBD2
j_gene: TRBJ2-5
v_gene: TRBV7-2
CDR3nt: TGTACCAGCAGCTCCGCCGCCGGGACTAGCGGCCAAGAGACCCAGTACTTC
CDR3aa: CTSSSAAGTSGQETQYF

abundance: NA
d_gene: NA
j_gene: TRBJ2-7
v_gene: TRBV27
CDR3nt: TGTGCCGGCAGCAAAGAATGGTATAGCGAGCAGTACTTC
CDR3aa: CAGSKEWYSEQYF

abundance: once
d_gene: NA
j_gene: TRBJ1-1
v_gene: TRBV20-1
CDR3nt: TGCAGTGCTGCTACCTACACTGAAGCTTTCTTT
CDR3aa: CSAATYTEAFF

abundance: few
d_gene: NA
j_gene: TRBJ2-7
v_gene: TRBV7-9
CDR3nt: TGTGCCAGCAGCCCGGGAGCACACTACGAGCAGTACTTC
CDR3aa: CASSPGAHYEQYF

abundance: few
d_gene: NA
j_gene: TRBJ1-1
v_gene: TRBV24-1
CDR3nt: TGTGCCACCAGTGAGAGGGACACTGAAGCTTTCTTT
CDR3aa: CATSERDTEAFF